This TCR beta chain is from a study of cytomegalovirus exposure and HLA in healthy donors. PCR used 60 Vbeta primers and 13 Jbeta primers. TCRdb's table, derived via immunoSEQ multiplex PCR, lists solely in-frame clones and lacks some. Among some 160,000 clones listed, approximately 80% were seen once. This clone was recorded a few times. Germline V gene data show CDR1 as SGHDN and CDR2 as FVKESK. CDR3 length: 16 amino acids. Trimming took 0 bases from V and 0 from J, leaving 9 bases between them. V is TRBV14 and J is TRBJ1-3; D not certain. The sample taken for sequencing was PBMCs. The sequence was collected from a woman aged 18-29 years in good health and CMV-seronegative. The CDR3 region is CASSQDSPGSGNTIYF. The CDR3 DNA follows: TGTGCCAGCAGCCAAGATTCCCCGGGCTCTGGAAACACCATATATTTT.